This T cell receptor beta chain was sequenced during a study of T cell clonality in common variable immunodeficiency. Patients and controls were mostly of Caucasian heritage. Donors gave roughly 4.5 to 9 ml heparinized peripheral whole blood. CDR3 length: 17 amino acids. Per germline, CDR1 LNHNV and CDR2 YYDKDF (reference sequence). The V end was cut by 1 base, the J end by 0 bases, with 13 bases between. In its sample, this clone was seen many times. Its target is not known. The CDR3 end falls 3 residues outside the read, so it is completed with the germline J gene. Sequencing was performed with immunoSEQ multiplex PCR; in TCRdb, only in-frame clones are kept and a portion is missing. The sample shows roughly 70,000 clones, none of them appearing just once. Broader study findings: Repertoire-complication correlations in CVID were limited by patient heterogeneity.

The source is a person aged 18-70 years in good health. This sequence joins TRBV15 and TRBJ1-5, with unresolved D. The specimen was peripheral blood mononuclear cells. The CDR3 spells CATSRALDRFSNQPQHF. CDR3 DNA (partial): TGTGCCACCAGCAGAGCCCTAGACCGATTTAGCAATCAGCCC. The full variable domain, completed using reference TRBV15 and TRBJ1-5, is DAMVIQNPRYQVTQFGKPVTLSCSQTLNHNVMYWYQQKSSQAPKLLFHYYDKDFNNEADTPDNFQSRRPNTSFCFLDIRSPGLGDTAMYLCATSRALDRFSNQPQHFGDGTRLSIL.